The 9 T cell receptor beta chains reported below all come from one sample, sequenced in a study of blood T cell repertoires in COVID-19. The table came from immunoSEQ multiplex PCR; TCRdb's copy has only in-frame clones and leaves some out. The sample yields around 130,000 clones, over 80% seen once. Source material: peripheral blood. These receptors came from a woman older than 75 with acute or convalescent COVID-19.

This sequence joins TRBV2 and TRBJ2-7, with D possibly being TRBD2 (5 bases). Germline V CDR1 and CDR2: SNHLY, FYNNEI. The CDR3 sequence is 13 residues long. V was cut by 6 bases and J by 4 bases, with 13 bases left in between. This chain's CDR3 is CASRGRDYYEQYF. Here the CDR3 DNA reads TGTGCCAGCAGGGGTCGCGACTATTACGAGCAGTACTTC.

The CDR3 sequence: CASSDRGRANEKLFF. Here the CDR3 DNA reads TGTGCCAGCAGTGACAGGGGTCGAGCTAATGAAAAACTGTTTTTT. The rearrangement links TRBV6-1 to TRBJ1-4; weak D call: TRBD1 (6 bases). CDR1 is MNHNS and CDR2 is SASEGT in the germline V gene. V was pared by 3 bases and J by 3 bases, with 11 bases between. The CDR3 extends over 15 amino acids.

This clone was detected a few times. This CDR3 is also generated by other DNA sequences in the sample. The V call is TRBV5-1, the J call TRBJ1-2; 10 bases are shared with TRBD1. From germline, CDR1 is SGHRS and CDR2 YFSETQ. This CDR3 contains 14 residues. With V trimmed by 3 bases and J by 4 bases, 3 bases remained unmatched. In nucleotides, the CDR3 is TGCGCCAGCAGCTCGACAGGGGGCGGCTATGGCTACACCTTC. Translated: CASSSTGGGYGYTF.

This clone was seen once. V and J are TRBV7-2 and TRBJ2-5; 9 bases map to TRBD2. The V segment lost 1 base and the J segment 4 bases; nucleotides outside the gene matches: 10. In germline, CDR1 is SGHTA, CDR2 FQGNSA. The CDR3 runs to 17 residues. The CDR3 sequence: CASSLGPAGGPRETQYF. CDR3 nucleotide sequence: TGTGCCAGCAGCTTAGGACCGGCGGGGGGGCCGAGAGAGACCCAGTACTTC.

Only one count was recorded for this clone. This chain connects TRBV7-3 to TRBJ1-2; TRBD1 matches at 8 bases. V shed 5 bases and J 6 bases; nucleotides not matched to a gene: 11. The CDR3 is 15 amino acids. The germline gives CDR1 SGHTA, CDR2 FQGTGA. The CDR3 DNA follows: TGTGCCAGCAGCCCGTCAGCCGGGACAGGAGATGGCTACACCTTC. Its translation is CASSPSAGTGDGYTF. Full variable domain (outside the CDR3, taken from reference TRBV7-3 and TRBJ1-2): GAGVSQTPSNKVTEKGKYVELRCDPISGHTALYWYRQSLGQGPEFLIYFQGTGAADDSGLPNDRFFAVRPEGSVSTLKIQRTERGDSAVYLCASSPSAGTGDGYTFGSGTRLTVV.

The rearrangement links TRBV6-5 to TRBJ2-3, with D maybe TRBD2 (6 bases). CDR1 and CDR2 (germline): MNHEY, SVGAGI. This CDR3 region has 15 residues. The V end lost 10 bases, the J end lost 1 base, and 18 bases lay between the germline ends. The CDR3 sequence: CATSGGQTRTDTQYF. The DNA for the CDR3 is TGTGCCACGTCTGGAGGGCAGACCCGCACAGATACGCAGTATTTT.

J is TRBJ2-1 and V is TRBV4-3; D possibly corresponds to TRBD1 (6 bases). The CDR3 has 13 amino acids. Germline V CDR1 and CDR2: LGHNA, YSLEER. Trimming cost V 0 bases and J 6 bases, with 6 bases left between them. In DNA form, the CDR3 reads TGCGCCAGCAGCCAAGAAGGGGGCAATGAGCAGTTCTTC. Translating it yields CASSQEGGNEQFF.

This clone was seen once. CDR3 DNA: TGTGCCAGCAGTCGTACGGGACATTTTAACTATGGCTACACCTTC. Its protein product is CASSRTGHFNYGYTF. The chain combines TRBV6-5 with TRBJ1-2, with D maybe TRBD1 (6 bases). V was clipped by 5 bases and J by 1 base, with 14 bases between them. This CDR3 is built from 15 residues. Germline CDR1 is MNHEY and CDR2 is SVGAGI.

The CDR3 coding sequence is TGTGCCAGCAGTTATCTCTCGAACACTGAAGCTTTCTTT. Encoded protein: CASSYLSNTEAFF. V usage is TRBV9 and J usage is TRBJ1-1; D remains ambiguous. The CDR3 has 13 residues. Germline V gene data show CDR1 as SGDLS and CDR2 as YYNGEE. With 5 bases removed from V and 1 base from J, the gap between germline ends came to 9 bases.